The 13 T cell receptor beta chains reported below all come from one sample, sequenced in a study of blood T cells in healthy people across ages. With a J-beta primer mix and a sample-barcoded 5' primer, a second PCR ran about 7 to 12 cycles. Via MiXCR, TCRdb re-called the 5' RACE reads, giving one row per CDR3 protein. This sample has fewer than 1.5 million distinct CDR3 sequences, with roughly 40% found just once. Sequenced sample: blood. These receptors all stem from a woman aged 18-29 years in good health.

The chain recombines TRBV24-1 with TRBJ2-1; TRBD2 aligns across 10 bases. The CDR3 is 16 residues long. Trimming took 3 bases from V and 3 from J; bases not matched to a gene: 4. CDR1 and CDR2 from the germline V gene are KGHDR and SFDVKD. CDR3 bases: TGTGCCACCAGTGATGCTAGCGGGAGCTTCTACAATGAGCAGTTCTTC. This translates into CATSDASGSFYNEQFF.

This clonotype was observed a handful of times. In DNA form, the CDR3 reads TGTGCCAGCAGCGCCACTAGCGGGAGTGTATATGAGCAGTTCTTC. Translation: CASSATSGSVYEQFF. The chain carries TRBV7-2 and TRBJ2-1; 11 bases agree with TRBD2. The CDR3 extends over 15 amino acids. The ends lost 5 bases at V and 8 bases at J; junction bases unmatched: 8. Germline CDR1 reads SGHTA; CDR2 reads FQGNSA.

This chain connects TRBV27 to TRBJ2-7; the D is unclear. The CDR3 length is 10 residues. The ends were cut back, 8 bases at V and 6 bases at J, with 8 bases in the middle. Germline V gene data show CDR1 as MNHEY and CDR2 as SMNVEV (reference sequence). The DNA for the CDR3 is TGTGCCAGCGGGATTATCGAGCAGTACTTC. It translates to CASGIIEQYF.

The V call is TRBV7-9, the J call TRBJ1-2, with TRBD1 matching over 9 bases. Germline loops: CDR1 SEHNR, CDR2 FQNEAQ (reference sequence). This CDR3 contains 15 residues. Unmatched junction bases numbered 6, after V lost 5 bases and J lost 2 bases. CDR3 protein: CASSAPTGGNYGYTF. The CDR3 nucleotides are TGTGCCAGCAGCGCCCCGACAGGGGGGAACTATGGCTACACCTTC.

The sample holds a few counts of this clonotype. This chain joins TRBV6-5 and TRBJ1-2; D uncertain. This CDR3 contains 15 residues. Germline CDR1 is MNHEY and CDR2 is SVGAGI. With 0 bases removed from V and 0 bases from J, the gap between germline ends came to 8 bases. The CDR3 protein is CASSYSASANYGYTF. The DNA of the CDR3 is TGTGCCAGCAGTTACTCAGCCTCAGCTAACTATGGCTACACCTTC.

The rearrangement joins TRBV6-5 to TRBJ2-1, with 8 bases fitting TRBD1. From germline, CDR1 is MNHEY and CDR2 SVGAGI. CDR3 length: 15 amino acids. The V gene end was trimmed by 2 bases and the J gene end by 7 bases; junction bases not matched to a gene: 7. CDR3 protein: CASSYVGQEGNEQFF. Written as DNA, the CDR3 is TGTGCCAGCAGTTACGTGGGACAGGAAGGGAATGAGCAGTTCTTC.

This clonotype was detected only once. This chain joins TRBV4-3 and TRBJ2-3; D uncertain. V was clipped by 0 bases and J by 6 bases, with 10 bases between them. Germline V CDR1 and CDR2: LGHNA, YSLEER. The CDR3 has 14 amino acids. The chain's CDR3 is CASSQDWARDTQYF. The CDR3 DNA follows: TGCGCCAGCAGCCAAGATTGGGCCCGGGATACGCAGTATTTT.

This clonotype was observed many times. The CDR3 DNA is TGCAGCGTTGGAGGGGCGTTCTATGGCTACACCTTC. Translation: CSVGGAFYGYTF. The chain links TRBV29-1 to TRBJ1-2; a possible D gene is TRBD1 (5 bases). This CDR3 is built from 12 residues. V shed 4 bases and J shed 4 bases, with 10 bases lying between them. Looked up from germline, CDR1 is SQVTM and CDR2 is ANQGSEA. The full variable domain, rest sourced from reference TRBV29-1 and TRBJ1-2, is SAVISQKPSRDICQRGTSLTIQCQVDSQVTMMFWYRQQPGQSLTLIATANQGSEATYESGFVIDKFPISRPNLTFSTLTVSNMSPEDSSIYLCSVGGAFYGYTFGSGTRLTVV.

This sequence joins TRBV21-1 and TRBJ2-7. TRBV21-1 is a listed pseudogene. The CDR3 loop spans 13 amino acids. CDR3 DNA sequence: TGTGCCAGCAGCAATGGGATCTCCTACGAGCAGTACTTC. As protein: CASSNGISYEQYF.

The chain joins TRBV24-1 to TRBJ2-1, with D maybe TRBD1 (6 bases). The V gene lost 1 base and the J gene lost 2 bases, with 26 bases spanning the gap. There are 21 residues in the CDR3. Germline V gene data show CDR1 as KGHDR and CDR2 as SFDVKD. The CDR3 region is CATSDLPLDRRGARTYNEQFF. The CDR3 region has the DNA TGTGCCACCAGTGATTTACCACTCGACAGGAGAGGGGCTAGGACCTACAATGAGCAGTTCTTC.

This clonotype was counted only a few times. The chain recombines TRBV6-4 with TRBJ2-3; unclear D gene. The CDR3 loop spans 14 amino acids. Germline CDR1 MRHNA, CDR2 SNTAGT. V lost 6 bases to trimming and J lost 1 base, with 11 bases between them. CDR3 in DNA: TGTGCCAGCAGACCCACCGTGGGCACAGATACGCAGTATTTT. The encoded protein is CASRPTVGTDTQYF.

V is TRBV6-5 and J is TRBJ2-7; D not resolved. Germline V gives CDR1 MNHEY, CDR2 SVGAGI. The CDR3 runs 12 residues. Trimming cost V 4 bases and J 7 bases, with 11 bases left between them. DNA of the CDR3: TGTGCCAGCAGTTGCACCGGTGGGGAGCAGTACTTC. This gives the protein CASSCTGGEQYF.

A few counts support this clonotype. J is TRBJ1-6 and V is TRBV27, with D tentatively TRBD1 (5 bases). V lost 4 bases to trimming and J lost 4 bases, with 11 bases between them. The V gene's germline CDR1 is MNHEY and CDR2 SMNVEV (reference sequence). The CDR3 is made up of 15 amino acids. The CDR3 nucleotides are TGTGCCAGCAGTTCAGGGAACAATTATAATTCACCCCTCCACTTT. Its translation: CASSSGNNYNSPLHF.